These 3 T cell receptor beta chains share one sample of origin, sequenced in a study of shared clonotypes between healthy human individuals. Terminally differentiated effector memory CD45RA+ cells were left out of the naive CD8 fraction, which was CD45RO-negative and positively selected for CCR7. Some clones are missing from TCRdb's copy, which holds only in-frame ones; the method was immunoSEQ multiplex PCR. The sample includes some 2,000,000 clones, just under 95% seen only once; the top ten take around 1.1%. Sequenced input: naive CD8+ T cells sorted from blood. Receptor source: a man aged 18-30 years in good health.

The CDR3 loop is CASSQVAPGDKLFF. CDR3 DNA: TGCGCCAGCAGCCAAGTGGCGCCTGGCGACAAACTGTTTTTT. The J gene is TRBJ1-4, the V gene TRBV4-1; D not certain. V gave up 1 base and J gave up 11 bases, with 14 bases separating them. The CDR3 runs 14 residues. The germline CDR1 and CDR2 sequences are MGHRA and YSYEKL.

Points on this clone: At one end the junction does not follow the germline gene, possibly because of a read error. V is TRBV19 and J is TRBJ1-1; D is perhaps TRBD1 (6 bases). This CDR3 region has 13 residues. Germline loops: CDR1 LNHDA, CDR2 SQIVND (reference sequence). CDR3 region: CASRIGGNTEAFF. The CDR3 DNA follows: TGTGCCAGTAGGATAGGGGGGAACACTGAAGCTTTCTTT.

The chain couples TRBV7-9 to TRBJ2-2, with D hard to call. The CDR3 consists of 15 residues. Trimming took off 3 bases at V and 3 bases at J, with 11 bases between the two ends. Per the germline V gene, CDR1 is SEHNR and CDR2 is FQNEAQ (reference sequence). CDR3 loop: CASSFVLLYTGELFF. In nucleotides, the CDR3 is TGTGCCAGCAGCTTCGTACTACTCTACACCGGGGAGCTGTTTTTT.